The sequence of this T cell receptor beta chain was determined in a study of T-cell reconstitution after alpha-beta-depleted transplantation in children. Unique molecular identifiers tagged the TCRbeta library. TCRdb re-called the PCR reads with MiXCR, one entry per CDR3 protein. The sample lists 65,000 to 85,000 distinct CDR3 sequences; roughly a tenth were seen once. Concerning this clonotype: A read error may be the cause here, since a much bigger clone is one base away.

Per germline, CDR1 DFQATT and CDR2 SNEGSKA (reference sequence). V gave up 0 bases and J gave up 2 bases, with 14 bases separating them. This CDR3 has 15 amino acids. The starting material was PBMCs, obtained before TCRalphabeta/CD19-depleted stem cell transplant. The sequence came from a boy between 10 and 17 years old with acute myeloid leukemia, due to receive a stem cell transplant. The chain is built from TRBV20-1 and TRBJ2-7; D is perhaps TRBD2 (5 bases). CDR3 nucleotide sequence: TGCAGTGCTAGAGATCACTGTAGCGCCACCTACGAGCAGTACTTC. Protein sequence: CSARDHCSATYEQYF.